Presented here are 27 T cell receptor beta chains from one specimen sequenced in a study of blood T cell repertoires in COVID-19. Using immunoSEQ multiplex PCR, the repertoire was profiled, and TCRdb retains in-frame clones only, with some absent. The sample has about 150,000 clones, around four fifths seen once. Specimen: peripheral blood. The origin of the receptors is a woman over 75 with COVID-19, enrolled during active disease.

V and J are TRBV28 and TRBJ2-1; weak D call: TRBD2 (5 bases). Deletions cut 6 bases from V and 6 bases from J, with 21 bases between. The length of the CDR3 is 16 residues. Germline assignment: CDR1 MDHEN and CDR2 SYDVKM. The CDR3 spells CASRSGRAGPFNEQFF. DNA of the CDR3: TGTGCCAGCAGGTCAGGAAGGGCGGGCCCCTTCAATGAGCAGTTCTTC.

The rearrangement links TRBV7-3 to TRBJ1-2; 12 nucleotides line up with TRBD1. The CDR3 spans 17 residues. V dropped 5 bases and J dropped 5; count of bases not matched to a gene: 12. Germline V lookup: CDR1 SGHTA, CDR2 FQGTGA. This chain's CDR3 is CASSQPGQGALAYGYTF. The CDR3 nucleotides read TGTGCCAGCAGCCAACCGGGACAGGGGGCTTTAGCGTATGGCTACACCTTC.

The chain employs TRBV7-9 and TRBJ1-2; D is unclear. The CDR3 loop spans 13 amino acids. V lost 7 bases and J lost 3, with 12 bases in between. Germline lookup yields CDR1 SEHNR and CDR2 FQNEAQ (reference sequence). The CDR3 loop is CASMYIGDYGYTF. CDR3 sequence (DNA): TGTGCCAGCATGTACATCGGAGACTATGGCTACACCTTC.

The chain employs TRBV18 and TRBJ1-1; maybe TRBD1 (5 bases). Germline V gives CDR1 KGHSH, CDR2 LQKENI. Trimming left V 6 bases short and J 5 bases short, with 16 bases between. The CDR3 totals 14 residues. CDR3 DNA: TGTGCCAGCTCCTCGAAAGATAGGGGAACTGAAGCTTTCTTT. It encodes CASSSKDRGTEAFF.

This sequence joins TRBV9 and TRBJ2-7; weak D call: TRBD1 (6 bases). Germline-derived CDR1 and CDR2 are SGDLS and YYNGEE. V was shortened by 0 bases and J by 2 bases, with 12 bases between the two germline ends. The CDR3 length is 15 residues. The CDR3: CASSVGLDSPYEQYF. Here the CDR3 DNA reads TGTGCCAGCAGCGTAGGTCTGGACAGCCCCTACGAGCAGTACTTC.

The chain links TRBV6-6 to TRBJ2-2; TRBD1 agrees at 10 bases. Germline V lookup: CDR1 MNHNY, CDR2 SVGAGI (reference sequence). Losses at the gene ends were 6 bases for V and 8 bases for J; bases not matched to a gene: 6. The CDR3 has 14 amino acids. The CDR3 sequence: CASSSGQGRGELFF. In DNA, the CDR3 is TGTGCCAGCAGCTCGGGACAGGGGAGGGGGGAGCTGTTTTTT.

Here the CDR3 DNA reads TGCGCCAGCAGCTTGGGAGGCGGGACAGGGGACTCTGGGGCCAACGTCCTGACTTTC. The encoded protein is CASSLGGGTGDSGANVLTF. The chain has TRBV5-1 and TRBJ2-6; 10 bases are a match to TRBD1. The CDR3 has 19 amino acids. Germline V gene data show CDR1 as SGHRS and CDR2 as YFSETQ. J lost 0 bases, V lost 0 bases, and 6 bases had no gene match.

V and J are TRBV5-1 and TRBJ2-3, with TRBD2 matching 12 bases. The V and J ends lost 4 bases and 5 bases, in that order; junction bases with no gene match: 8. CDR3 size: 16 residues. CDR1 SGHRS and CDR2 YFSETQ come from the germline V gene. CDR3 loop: CASSGRTSGVGDTQYF. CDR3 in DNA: TGCGCCAGCAGCGGACGGACTAGCGGGGTTGGAGATACGCAGTATTTT.

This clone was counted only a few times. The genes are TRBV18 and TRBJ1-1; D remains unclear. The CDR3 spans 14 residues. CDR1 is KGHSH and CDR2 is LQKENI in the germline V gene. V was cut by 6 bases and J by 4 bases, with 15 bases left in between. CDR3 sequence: CASSPGSGVTEAFF. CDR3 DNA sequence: TGTGCCAGCTCCCCCGGGTCCGGGGTCACTGAAGCTTTCTTT.

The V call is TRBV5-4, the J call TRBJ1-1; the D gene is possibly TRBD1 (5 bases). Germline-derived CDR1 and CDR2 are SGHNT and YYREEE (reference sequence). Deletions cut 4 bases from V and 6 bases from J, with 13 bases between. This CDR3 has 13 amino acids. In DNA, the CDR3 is TGTGCCAGCAGCCCGCAGGGTAAGGCTGAAGCTTTCTTT. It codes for CASSPQGKAEAFF. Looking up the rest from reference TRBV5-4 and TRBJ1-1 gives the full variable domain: ETGVTQSPTHLIKTRGQQVTLRCSSQSGHNTVSWYQQALGQGPQFIFQYYREEENGRGNFPPRFSGLQFPNYSSELNVNALELDDSALYLCASSPQGKAEAFFGQGTRLTVV.

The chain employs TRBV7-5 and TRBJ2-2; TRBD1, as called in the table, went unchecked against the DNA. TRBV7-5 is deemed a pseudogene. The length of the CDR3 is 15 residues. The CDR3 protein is CVRSLGRQGDGELFF. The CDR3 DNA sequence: TGTGTCAGAAGCTTAGGTAGACAGGGGGACGGGGAGCTGTTTTTT.

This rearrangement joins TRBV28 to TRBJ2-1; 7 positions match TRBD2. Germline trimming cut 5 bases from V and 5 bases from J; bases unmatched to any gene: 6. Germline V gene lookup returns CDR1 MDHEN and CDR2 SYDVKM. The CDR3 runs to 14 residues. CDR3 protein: CASSGGGSHNEQFF. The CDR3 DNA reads TGTGCCAGCAGTGGGGGGGGGTCGCACAATGAGCAGTTCTTC.

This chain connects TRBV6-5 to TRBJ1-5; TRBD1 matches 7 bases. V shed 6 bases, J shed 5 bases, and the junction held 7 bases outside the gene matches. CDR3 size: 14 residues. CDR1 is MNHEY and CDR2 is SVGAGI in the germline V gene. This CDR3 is CASRRSGGDQPQHF. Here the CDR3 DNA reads TGTGCCAGCAGGCGATCAGGGGGAGATCAGCCCCAGCATTTT.

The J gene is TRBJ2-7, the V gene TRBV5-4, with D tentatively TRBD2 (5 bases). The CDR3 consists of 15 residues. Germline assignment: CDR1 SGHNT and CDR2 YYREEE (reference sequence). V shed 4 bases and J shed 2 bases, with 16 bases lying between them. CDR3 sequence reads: CASSPERFGAYEQYF. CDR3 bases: TGTGCCAGCAGCCCGGAGCGGTTTGGGGCCTACGAGCAGTACTTC.

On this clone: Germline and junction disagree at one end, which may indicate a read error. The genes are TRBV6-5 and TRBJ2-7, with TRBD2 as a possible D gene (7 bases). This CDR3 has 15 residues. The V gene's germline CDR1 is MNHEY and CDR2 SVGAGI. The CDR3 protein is CARSFRGGVSYEQYF. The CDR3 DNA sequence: TGTGCCCGCAGTTTTAGGGGGGGGGTATCCTACGAGCAGTACTTC.

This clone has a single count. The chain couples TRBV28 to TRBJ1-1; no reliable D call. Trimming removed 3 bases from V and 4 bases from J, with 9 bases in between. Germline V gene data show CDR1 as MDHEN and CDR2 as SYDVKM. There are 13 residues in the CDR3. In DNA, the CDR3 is TGTGCCAGCAGTTTCAGCCTAGTCACTGAAGCTTTCTTT. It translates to CASSFSLVTEAFF.

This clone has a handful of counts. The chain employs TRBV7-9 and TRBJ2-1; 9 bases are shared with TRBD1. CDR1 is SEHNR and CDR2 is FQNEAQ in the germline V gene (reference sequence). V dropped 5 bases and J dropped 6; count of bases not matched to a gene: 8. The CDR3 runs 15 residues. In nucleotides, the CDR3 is TGTGCCAGCAGCCCAGGACAGGGGACCCCCAATGAGCAGTTCTTC. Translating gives CASSPGQGTPNEQFF.

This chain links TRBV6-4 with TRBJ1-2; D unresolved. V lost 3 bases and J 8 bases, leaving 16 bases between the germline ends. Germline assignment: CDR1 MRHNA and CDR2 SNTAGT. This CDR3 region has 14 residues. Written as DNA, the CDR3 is TGTGCCAGCAGTGATTCTAGCCGCGCGTGGGGCTACACCTTC. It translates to CASSDSSRAWGYTF.

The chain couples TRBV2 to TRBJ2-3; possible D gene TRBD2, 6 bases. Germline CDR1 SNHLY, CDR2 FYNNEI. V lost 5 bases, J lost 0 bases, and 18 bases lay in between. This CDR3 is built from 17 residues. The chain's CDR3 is CASSLNGGVTSTDTQYF. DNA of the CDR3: TGTGCCAGCAGTCTAAACGGAGGGGTGACGAGCACAGATACGCAGTATTTT.

The CDR3 coding sequence is TGTGCCAGCCCCAACGAGGGTAGCTCTGGAAACACCATATATTTT. Encoded protein: CASPNEGSSGNTIYF. The chain uses TRBV5-8 and TRBJ1-3; D uncertain. The ends were cut back, 7 bases at V and 0 bases at J, with 14 bases in the middle. This CDR3 contains 15 residues. Germline V gene lookup returns CDR1 SGHTS and CDR2 YDEGEE.

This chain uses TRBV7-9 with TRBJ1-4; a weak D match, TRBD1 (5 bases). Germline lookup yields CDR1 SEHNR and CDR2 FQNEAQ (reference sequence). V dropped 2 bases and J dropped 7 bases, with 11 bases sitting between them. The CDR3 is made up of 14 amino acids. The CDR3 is CASSLLGAFEKLFF. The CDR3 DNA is TGTGCCAGCAGCTTACTAGGGGCGTTTGAAAAACTGTTTTTT.

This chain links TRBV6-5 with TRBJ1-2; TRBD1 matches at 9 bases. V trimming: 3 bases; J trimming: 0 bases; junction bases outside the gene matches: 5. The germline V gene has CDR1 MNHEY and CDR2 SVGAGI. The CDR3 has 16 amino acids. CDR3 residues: CASSYTGGRTNYGYTF. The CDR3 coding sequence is TGTGCCAGCAGTTATACAGGGGGCAGGACTAACTATGGCTACACCTTC.

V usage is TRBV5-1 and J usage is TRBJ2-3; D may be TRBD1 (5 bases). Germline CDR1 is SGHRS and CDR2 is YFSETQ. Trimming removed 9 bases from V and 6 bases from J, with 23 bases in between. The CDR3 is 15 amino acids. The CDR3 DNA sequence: TGCGCCACCTATGAAGGACACACCAGGTCGGATACGCAGTATTTT. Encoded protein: CATYEGHTRSDTQYF.

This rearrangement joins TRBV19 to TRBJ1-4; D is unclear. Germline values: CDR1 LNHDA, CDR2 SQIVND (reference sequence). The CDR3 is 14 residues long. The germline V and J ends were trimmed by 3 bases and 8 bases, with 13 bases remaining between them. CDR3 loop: CASSIEGRGEKLFF. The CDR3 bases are TGTGCCAGTAGTATCGAGGGAAGAGGGGAAAAACTGTTTTTT. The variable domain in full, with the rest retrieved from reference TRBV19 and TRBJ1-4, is DGGITQSPKYLFRKEGQNVTLSCEQNLNHDAMYWYRQDPGQGLRLIYYSQIVNDFQKGDIAEGYSVSREKKESFPLTVTSAQKNPTAFYLCASSIEGRGEKLFFGSGTQLSVL.

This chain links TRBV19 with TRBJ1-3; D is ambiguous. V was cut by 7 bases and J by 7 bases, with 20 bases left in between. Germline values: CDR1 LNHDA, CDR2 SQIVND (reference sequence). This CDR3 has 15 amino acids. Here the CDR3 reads CASIYSVGVANTIYF. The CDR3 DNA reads TGTGCCAGTATCTACAGCGTCGGGGTTGCGAACACCATATATTTT.

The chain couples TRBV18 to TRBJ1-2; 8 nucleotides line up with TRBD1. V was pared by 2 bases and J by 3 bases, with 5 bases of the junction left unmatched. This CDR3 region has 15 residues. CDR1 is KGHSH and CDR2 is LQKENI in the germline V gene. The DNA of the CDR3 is TGTGCCAGCTCACCAGGGACAGGCCAAGACTATGGCTACACCTTC. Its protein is CASSPGTGQDYGYTF.

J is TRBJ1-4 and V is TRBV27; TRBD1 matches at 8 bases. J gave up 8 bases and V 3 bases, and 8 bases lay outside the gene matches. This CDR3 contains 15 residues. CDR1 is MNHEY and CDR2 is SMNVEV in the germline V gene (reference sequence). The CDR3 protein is CASSLLGQGGEKLFF. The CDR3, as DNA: TGTGCCAGCAGTTTGCTCGGACAGGGAGGCGAAAAACTGTTTTTT.